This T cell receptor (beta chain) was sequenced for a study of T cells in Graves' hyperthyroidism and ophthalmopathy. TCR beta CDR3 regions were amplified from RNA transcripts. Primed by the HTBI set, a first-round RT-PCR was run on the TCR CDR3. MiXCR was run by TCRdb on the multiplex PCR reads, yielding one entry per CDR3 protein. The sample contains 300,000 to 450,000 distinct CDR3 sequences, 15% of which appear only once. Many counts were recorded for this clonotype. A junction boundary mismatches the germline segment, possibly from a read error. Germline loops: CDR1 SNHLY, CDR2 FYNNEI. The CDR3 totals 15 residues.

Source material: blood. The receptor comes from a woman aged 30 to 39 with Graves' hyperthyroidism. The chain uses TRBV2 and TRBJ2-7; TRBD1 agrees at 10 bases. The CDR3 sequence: CASREDRGLTYEQYF. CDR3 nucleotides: TGTGCCAGCAGGGAAGACAGGGGGCTAACCTACGAGCAGTACTTC.